What follows are 19 T cell receptor beta chains derived from one specimen sequenced in a study of cytomegalovirus exposure and HLA in healthy donors. Researchers ran the PCR with 60 Vbeta and 13 Jbeta primers. The table came from immunoSEQ multiplex PCR; TCRdb's copy has only in-frame clones and leaves some out. In the table there are about 180,000 clones, roughly 75% of which are singletons. Sequenced sample: PBMCs. The receptors were gathered from a woman in her fifties or sixties in good health and CMV-seropositive.

The chain links TRBV7-9 to TRBJ1-1; weak D call: TRBD1 (6 bases). Trimming pared 3 bases from V and 2 bases from J, leaving 13 bases between. The CDR3 runs to 15 residues. CDR1 and CDR2 (germline): SEHNR, FQNEAQ (reference sequence). DNA of the CDR3: TGTGCCAGCAGCTTCTCGCCCGGGACAAACACTGAAGCTTTCTTT. Encoded protein: CASSFSPGTNTEAFF.

This clone appeared once. The chain has TRBV4-3 and TRBJ2-1; 14 bases match TRBD2. The CDR3 covers 16 residues. The V and J ends lost 0 bases and 8 bases, in that order; junction bases with no gene match: 3. Germline CDR1 LGHNA, CDR2 YSLEER. DNA of the CDR3: TGCGCCAGCAGCCAAGATCCGACTAGCGGGAGGGATGAGCAGTTCTTC. Amino acid sequence: CASSQDPTSGRDEQFF.

The CDR3 DNA reads as TGTGCCAGCAGCCAAGGTGGCGGGGGCTATGGCTACACCTTC. It is translated as CASSQGGGGYGYTF. V and J are TRBV4-2 and TRBJ1-2; possible D gene TRBD1, 5 bases. CDR1 LGHNA and CDR2 YNFKEQ come from the germline V gene. This CDR3 is built from 14 residues. V lost 1 base and J lost 4, with 10 bases in between.

V is TRBV7-9 and J is TRBJ1-1; D is unclear. This CDR3 comprises 15 residues. The germline CDR1 and CDR2 sequences are SEHNR and FQNEAQ (reference sequence). Trimming took 3 bases from V and 1 from J, leaving 12 bases between them. The CDR3 coding sequence is TGTGCCAGCAGCTTGCGAGCAGGCTCGAACACTGAAGCTTTCTTT. Translation gives CASSLRAGSNTEAFF.

The chain has TRBV29-1 and TRBJ1-1, with 8 bases that match TRBD1. From germline, CDR1 is SQVTM and CDR2 ANQGSEA. CDR3 length: 12 residues. V was clipped by 6 bases and J by 3 bases; unmatched bases: 3. In DNA form, the CDR3 reads TGCAGCGTACAGGGGGAATACACTGAAGCTTTCTTT. It translates to CSVQGEYTEAFF.

The V and J genes are TRBV10-3 and TRBJ2-1, with 10 bases matching TRBD1. V shed 6 bases, J shed 3 bases, and the junction held 5 bases outside the gene matches. CDR3 length: 15 amino acids. The V gene's germline CDR1 is ENHRY and CDR2 SYGVKD. The CDR3 spells CAISAGQGRYNEQFF. The DNA for the CDR3 is TGTGCCATCAGCGCGGGACAGGGGCGCTACAATGAGCAGTTCTTC.

The chain combines TRBV7-6 with TRBJ2-5; 8 bases line up with TRBD1. The CDR3 covers 17 residues. Germline CDR1 is SGHVS and CDR2 is FNYEAQ. The trim removed 3 bases at V and 6 bases at J, leaving 15 bases unmatched. CDR3 in amino acids: CASSFSANRGRGKTQYF. The CDR3 bases are TGTGCCAGCAGCTTCTCCGCCAACAGGGGGAGAGGGAAGACCCAGTACTTC.

Only a few counts were recorded for this clone. A junction end diverges from the germline sequence, so it may reflect a read error. This chain uses TRBV7-9 with TRBJ2-7; no definite D call. This CDR3 contains 13 residues. Germline V lookup: CDR1 SEHNR, CDR2 FQNEAQ (reference sequence). The CDR3 nucleotides read TGTGCCAGCAGCTTAGGCGGTTCTTTCGAGCAATACTTC. This codes for CASSLGGSFEQYF.

The J gene is TRBJ2-7, the V gene TRBV13; 7 bases line up with TRBD1. CDR3 size: 19 residues. The V gene's germline CDR1 is PRHDT and CDR2 FYEKMQ (reference sequence). The V and J ends lost 5 bases and 2 bases, in that order; junction bases with no gene match: 21. The CDR3 DNA follows: TGTGCCAGCAGCGCCGGGCCTGAAATGGGACAGATAACCCCCTACGAGCAGTACTTC. Amino acid sequence: CASSAGPEMGQITPYEQYF.

With respect to this clone: Other DNA sequences in this specimen translate into the identical CDR3. This chain links TRBV5-6 with TRBJ1-6; no reliable D call. CDR1 and CDR2 (germline): SGHDT, YYEEEE. Between the trimmed V and J ends, which lost 0 bases and 12 bases, there was a span of 25 bases. The CDR3 covers 18 residues. The CDR3 nucleotides are TGTGCCAGCAGCTTGGCCTTGGGCAGGCAAGATAAGGAAAAACCCCTCCACTTT. Residues: CASSLALGRQDKEKPLHF.

The sample holds a few counts of this clone. The rearrangement links TRBV5-1 to TRBJ1-4, with TRBD1 matching over 8 bases. The V gene's germline CDR1 is SGHRS and CDR2 YFSETQ. V lost 0 bases and J lost 8; bases outside the gene matches: 9. This CDR3 comprises 16 residues. The CDR3 here is CASSLAATGVGEKLFF. The CDR3 nucleotides read TGCGCCAGCAGCTTGGCTGCGACAGGGGTTGGGGAAAAACTGTTTTTT.

The rearrangement uses TRBV5-6 and TRBJ2-3; no clear D gene. CDR1 and CDR2 (germline): SGHDT, YYEEEE. V was cut by 4 bases and J by 1 base, with 7 bases left in between. The CDR3 runs 13 residues. The CDR3 protein is CASSRRGTDTQYF. CDR3 nucleotides: TGTGCCAGCAGCAGGAGAGGCACAGATACGCAGTATTTT.

The rearrangement joins TRBV27 to TRBJ2-7; D call uncertain. CDR1 and CDR2 from the germline V gene are MNHEY and SMNVEV (reference sequence). The CDR3 runs 13 residues. The V gene lost 5 bases and the J gene lost 2 bases, with 10 bases spanning the gap. The CDR3 spells CASSRRPAYEQYF. The CDR3, as DNA: TGTGCCAGCAGTCGCAGGCCGGCCTACGAGCAGTACTTC.

This rearrangement joins TRBV15 to TRBJ2-5, with no clear D. The CDR3 totals 15 residues. With 0 bases removed from V and 5 bases from J, the gap between germline ends came to 13 bases. CDR1 is LNHNV and CDR2 is YYDKDF in the germline V gene (reference sequence). CDR3 protein: CATSREELFRETQYF. The DNA for the CDR3 is TGTGCCACCAGCAGAGAAGAGCTTTTCCGGGAGACCCAGTACTTC.

The chain joins TRBV6-5 to TRBJ2-1, with unresolved D. The V end lost 2 bases, the J end lost 6 bases, and 8 bases lay between the germline ends. Germline loops: CDR1 MNHEY, CDR2 SVGAGI. This CDR3 spans 13 amino acids. The CDR3 DNA sequence: TGTGCCAGCAGTTACCTCGGTAGCAATGAGCAGTTCTTC. It translates to CASSYLGSNEQFF.

This chain connects TRBV18 to TRBJ2-5, with D possibly being TRBD1 (6 bases). Germline V gene sequence: CDR1 KGHSH, CDR2 LQKENI. V was clipped by 8 bases and J by 5 bases, with 18 bases between them. The CDR3 runs to 14 residues. The CDR3 DNA follows: TGTGCCAGCCGACACTTACAGGGAGAGGAGACCCAGTACTTC. Amino acids: CASRHLQGEETQYF.

The rearrangement joins TRBV6-5 to TRBJ1-2, with 9 bases that match TRBD1. V dropped 6 bases and J dropped 8; count of bases not matched to a gene: 7. Germline CDR1 is MNHEY and CDR2 is SVGAGI. CDR3 length equals 13 residues. CDR3 sequence reads: CASRGGTGRGYTF. The CDR3 bases are TGTGCCAGCAGAGGGGGGACAGGGCGAGGCTACACCTTC.

This clone was detected only once. This chain uses TRBV7-9 with TRBJ2-1, with D maybe TRBD2 (6 bases). The ends were cut back, 4 bases at V and 8 bases at J, with 15 bases in the middle. CDR1 SEHNR and CDR2 FQNEAQ come from the germline V gene (reference sequence). The CDR3 spans 14 residues. The CDR3 sequence is CASSSYGTFDEQFF. In DNA, the CDR3 is TGTGCCAGCAGCTCGTACGGGACTTTCGATGAGCAGTTCTTC.

The chain employs TRBV28 and TRBJ1-5; perhaps TRBD1 as D (6 bases). CDR3 length: 15 amino acids. V shed 4 bases and J shed 6 bases, with 16 bases lying between them. Germline-derived CDR1 and CDR2 are MDHEN and SYDVKM. The CDR3 region has the DNA TGTGCCAGCAGTTCGTACACAGGGTTTGTTCAGCCCCAGCATTTT. Residues: CASSSYTGFVQPQHF.